This TCR beta chain was sequenced during a study of blood T cell repertoires in COVID-19. In the study overall: Nucleic acid was either cDNA or gDNA, and it came from T cells, B-cell-depleted T cells, or PBMCs.

The germline CDR1 and CDR2 sequences are SGHDT and YYEEEE. V was pared by 3 bases and J by 4 bases, with 8 bases of the junction left unmatched. The CDR3 totals 16 residues. In the original processing: Amplification of reference gene primers was used by the study to estimate nucleated cell counts. Clones were read by immunoSEQ multiplex PCR, and TCRdb kept only the in-frame ones, dropping some. V and J calls and clone size are those listed in that table; D and trimming were worked out from the DNA. This table holds about 81,000 clones, 84% found once. Sequenced sample: peripheral blood. The sequence came from a human donor in a cohort sampled during active COVID-19. V gene TRBV5-6 combines with J gene TRBJ1-5; TRBD1 matches at 9 bases. CDR3: CASSSQGAGGNQPQHF. The CDR3 DNA follows: TGTGCCAGCAGCTCACAGGGGGCAGGAGGGAATCAGCCCCAGCATTTT.